The 21 T cell receptor beta chains given below trace back to one sample, sequenced in a study of blood T cell repertoires in COVID-19. TCRdb keeps only in-frame clones here, not all; method: immunoSEQ multiplex PCR. The data show about 280,000 clones, with roughly 80% seen just once and less than 5.5% held by the top ten. The sequencing input was PBMCs or T cells enriched from blood (not recorded which). These TCRs come from a man aged 40-49 years who had been exposed to COVID-19.

The V gene is TRBV12-3 or TRBV12-4, the J gene TRBJ1-2, with D hard to call. Trimming pared 6 bases from V and 7 bases from J, leaving 12 bases between. This CDR3 spans 12 amino acids. CDR3 region: CASSYRISGYTF. The DNA of the CDR3 is TGTGCCAGCAGCTACAGAATTAGTGGCTACACCTTC.

The chain employs TRBV29-1 and TRBJ2-2; 7 bases map to TRBD1. Losses at the gene ends were 6 bases for V and 6 bases for J; bases not matched to a gene: 7. The length of the CDR3 is 13 residues. Germline values: CDR1 SQVTM, CDR2 ANQGSEA. DNA for the CDR3: TGCAGCGTCTTACAGGGGAGTGCCGGGGAGCTGTTTTTT. This gives the protein CSVLQGSAGELFF.

The genes are TRBV7-9 and TRBJ2-3, with a tentative D call TRBD2 (6 bases). Germline values: CDR1 SEHNR, CDR2 FQNEAQ (reference sequence). This CDR3 comprises 13 residues. Deletions cut 6 bases from V and 2 bases from J, with 9 bases between. DNA for the CDR3: TGTGCCAGCAGTCGGGGGTTCACAGATACGCAGTATTTT. This encodes CASSRGFTDTQYF.

This clone was observed a few times. The V gene is TRBV5-6, the J gene TRBJ2-2; no clear D gene. Germline loops: CDR1 SGHDT, CDR2 YYEEEE. The CDR3 totals 15 residues. V was pared by 0 bases and J by 5 bases, with 11 bases between. The CDR3 DNA sequence: TGTGCCAGCAGCTTGGGATCATTAGTTACCGGGGAGCTGTTTTTT. Translating it yields CASSLGSLVTGELFF.

CDR3 residues: CSVSPGLLPRAAFF. The CDR3 DNA is TGCAGCGTCTCACCGGGACTCCTACCTCGGGCCGCTTTCTTT. This chain connects TRBV29-1 to TRBJ1-1; a possible D gene is TRBD1 (5 bases). Trimming took 6 bases from V and 11 from J, leaving 25 bases between them. The CDR3 sequence is 14 residues long. The germline V gene has CDR1 SQVTM and CDR2 ANQGSEA.

V is TRBV9 and J is TRBJ1-1; D perhaps matches TRBD1 (5 bases). The CDR3 consists of 11 residues. Trimming stripped 6 bases from V and 9 bases from J, with 12 bases between. The germline gives CDR1 SGDLS, CDR2 YYNGEE. The CDR3 protein is CASKGTGKAFF. CDR3 sequence (DNA): TGTGCCAGCAAGGGCACAGGTAAAGCTTTCTTT.

This clone was seen many times. This sequence joins TRBV19 and TRBJ1-6; a weak D match, TRBD1 (5 bases). The germline gives CDR1 LNHDA, CDR2 SQIVND (reference sequence). This CDR3 contains 15 residues. V was pared by 7 bases and J by 7 bases, with 17 bases between. The CDR3 sequence is CASKESLGLNSPLHF. In DNA form, the CDR3 reads TGTGCCAGTAAGGAGTCGTTGGGACTAAATTCACCCCTCCACTTT.

The chain links TRBV9 to TRBJ2-1, with TRBD2 matching 9 bases. CDR3 size: 16 residues. V trimming: 7 bases; J trimming: 3 bases; junction bases outside the gene matches: 11. Germline assignment: CDR1 SGDLS and CDR2 YYNGEE. CDR3 protein: CASGQDSAGGYNEQFF. The CDR3, as DNA: TGTGCCAGCGGCCAAGATTCAGCGGGGGGCTACAATGAGCAGTTCTTC.

This clone was counted between two and nine times. The chain recombines TRBV7-9 with TRBJ2-1; 11 nucleotides agree with TRBD2. The V gene's germline CDR1 is SEHNR and CDR2 FQNEAQ (reference sequence). The length of the CDR3 is 18 residues. V dropped 1 base and J dropped 7; count of bases not matched to a gene: 12. In DNA form, the CDR3 reads TGTGCCAGCAGCTTAGGGTGGGAACTAGCGGGAGTCAAGAATGAGCAGTTCTTC. Translated: CASSLGWELAGVKNEQFF.

CDR3 residues: CASAPGENYGYTF. In nucleotides, the CDR3 is TGTGCCAGCGCCCCCGGGGAGAACTATGGCTACACCTTC. The chain uses TRBV19 and TRBJ1-2; D is unclear. Germline assignment: CDR1 LNHDA and CDR2 SQIVND (reference sequence). The germline V and J ends were trimmed by 9 bases and 2 bases, with 13 bases remaining between them. The CDR3 has 13 residues.

The chain carries TRBV27 and TRBJ2-5; the match to TRBD1 covers 7 bases. J gave up 5 bases and V 4 bases, and 1 base lay outside the gene matches. CDR1 and CDR2 from the germline V gene are MNHEY and SMNVEV (reference sequence). The CDR3 loop spans 12 amino acids. CDR3: CASSSTGETQYF. CDR3 nucleotides: TGTGCCAGCAGTTCGACAGGGGAGACCCAGTACTTC.

The CDR3 DNA sequence: TGTGCCAGCCAACTCCAATCTGGGGCCAACGTCCTGACTTTC. It yields the protein CASQLQSGANVLTF. V and J are TRBV2 and TRBJ2-6; no reliable D call. Germline CDR1 reads SNHLY; CDR2 reads FYNNEI. Deletions cut 8 bases from V and 1 base from J, with 9 bases between. The CDR3 loop spans 14 amino acids.

The chain carries TRBV30 and TRBJ1-1, with TRBD1 matching 9 bases. The CDR3 covers 13 residues. V shed 8 bases, J shed 6 bases, and the junction held 10 bases outside the gene matches. The germline CDR1 and CDR2 sequences are GTSNPN and SVGIG (reference sequence). The CDR3 loop reads CASASTGGSEAFF. For the CDR3, the DNA is TGTGCCAGTGCATCGACAGGGGGTTCTGAAGCTTTCTTT.

The CDR3 spells CASSPTIPTNEQFF. CDR3 coding DNA: TGTGCCAGCAGCCCCACGATACCTACGAATGAGCAGTTCTTC. The J gene is TRBJ2-1, the V gene TRBV7-8; D gene ambiguous. Trimming pared 5 bases from V and 7 bases from J, leaving 15 bases between. The germline gives CDR1 SGHVS, CDR2 FQNEAQ. The CDR3 runs to 14 residues. Based on the CDR3 plus reference TRBV7-8 and TRBJ2-1, the full variable domain is GAGVSQSPRYKVAKRGQDVALRCDPISGHVSLFWYQQALGQGPEFLTYFQNEAQLDKSGLPSDRFFAERPEGSVSTLKIQRTQQEDSAVYLCASSPTIPTNEQFFGPGTRLTVL.

The V and J genes are TRBV7-9 and TRBJ2-1, with D maybe TRBD1 (5 bases). V lost 4 bases and J lost 7, with 14 bases in between. The CDR3 consists of 14 residues. The germline CDR1 and CDR2 sequences are SEHNR and FQNEAQ (reference sequence). CDR3 nucleotide sequence: TGTGCCAGCAGCTCAGGGATTTCTTGGAATGAGCAGTTCTTC. Protein: CASSSGISWNEQFF.

The chain joins TRBV27 to TRBJ1-4, with 7 bases aligning to TRBD1. Germline-derived CDR1 and CDR2 are MNHEY and SMNVEV (reference sequence). This CDR3 spans 12 amino acids. Trimming at V came to 5 bases and at J to 8 bases, leaving 2 bases not matched to a gene. CDR3 nucleotides: TGTGCCAGCAGTGCAGGGGGGGAAAAACTGTTTTTT. It codes for CASSAGGEKLFF.

The chain carries TRBV6-5 and TRBJ1-1; no clear D gene. CDR1 is MNHEY and CDR2 is SVGAGI in the germline V gene. The CDR3 contains 14 residues. With 4 bases removed from V and 0 bases from J, the gap between germline ends came to 9 bases. The CDR3 region has the DNA TGTGCCAGCAGTTCTTACAGCATGAACACTGAAGCTTTCTTT. It is translated as CASSSYSMNTEAFF.

This chain connects TRBV5-3 to TRBJ2-6, with D tentatively TRBD1 (5 bases). TRBV5-3 has ORF status, its function being uncertain. The CDR3 is 18 residues long. V lost 4 bases and J lost 0, with 17 bases in between. CDR3 sequence: CARSLEKVRVSGANVLTF. The CDR3 DNA follows: TGTGCCAGAAGCCTGGAGAAGGTCAGGGTCTCTGGGGCCAACGTCCTGACTTTC.

The chain recombines TRBV24-1 with TRBJ2-3; a weak D match, TRBD2 (6 bases). Per germline, CDR1 KGHDR and CDR2 SFDVKD. Trimming stripped 4 bases from V and 2 bases from J, with 18 bases between. CDR3 length equals 17 residues. CDR3 region: CATSDPPSAGITDTQYF. For the CDR3, the DNA is TGTGCCACCAGTGACCCTCCTTCCGCGGGAATCACAGATACGCAGTATTTT.

The chain employs TRBV30 and TRBJ2-5; TRBD2 might be the D (6 bases). Germline V gene sequence: CDR1 GTSNPN, CDR2 SVGIG (reference sequence). The length of the CDR3 is 14 residues. Trimming removed 1 base from V and 4 bases from J, with 13 bases in between. CDR3 DNA sequence: TGTGCCTGGAGTGGGAGGGCGGATCGAGAGACCCAGTACTTC. This sequence encodes CAWSGRADRETQYF.

This chain joins TRBV7-2 and TRBJ2-5; D remains ambiguous. Germline loops: CDR1 SGHTA, CDR2 FQGNSA. With 0 bases removed from V and 4 bases from J, the gap between germline ends came to 18 bases. The CDR3 has 17 amino acids. The CDR3: CASSLAGRTNLAETQYF. CDR3 nucleotide sequence: TGTGCCAGCAGCTTAGCTGGCCGAACTAATTTGGCAGAGACCCAGTACTTC.